This is a list of T cell receptor beta chains from one sample in a study of tumor-infiltrating lymphocytes in oesophageal squamous cell carcinoma. TCRdb reprocessed the PCR reads via MiXCR and lists one record per CDR3 protein. The sample holds under 15,000 distinct CDR3 sequences, just under 55% seen once. Sequencing was carried out using esophageal tumor tissue. The source is a female donor with esophageal squamous cell carcinoma. Both conserved end residues are part of each CDR3. A D gene is named only where the DNA matches it firmly. Rows may omit the clone size; those that give it use once, few, many or a size class.

CDR3: CASSYSIRGTINNEQYF; DNA: TGTGCCAGCAGTTACTCGATACGGGGTACTATTAACAATGAGCAGTACTTC; size: NA; V: TRBV6-5; D: NA; J: TRBJ2-7
CDR3: CATSDTTTGSSYNEQFF; DNA: TGTGCCACCAGTGATACCACTACAGGGAGCTCCTACAATGAGCAGTTCTTC; size: NA; V: TRBV24-1; D: NA; J: TRBJ2-1
CDR3: CASSLEGAGTDTQYF; DNA: TGCGCCAGCAGCTTAGAAGGGGCCGGCACAGATACGCAGTATTTT; size: many; V: TRBV5-1; D: NA; J: TRBJ2-3
CDR3: CASSLTGVRNTEAFF; DNA: TGTGCCAGCAGCTTAACAGGGGTTCGGAATACTGAAGCTTTCTTT; size: NA; V: TRBV7-3; D: NA; J: TRBJ1-1
CDR3: CASPPHGGSYEQYF; DNA: TGTGCCAGCCCCCCCCACGGGGGCTCCTACGAGCAGTACTTC; size: many; V: TRBV6-1; D: NA; J: TRBJ2-7
CDR3: CASRKSGQETQYF; DNA: TGTGCCAGCAGGAAAAGCGGACAAGAGACCCAGTACTTC; size: NA; V: TRBV12-3/TRBV12-4; D: NA; J: TRBJ2-5
CDR3: CASSYSPGLAGNEQFF; DNA: TGTGCCAGCAGTTACTCGCCGGGACTAGCGGGAAATGAGCAGTTCTTC; size: NA; V: TRBV6-6; D: TRBD2; J: TRBJ2-1
CDR3: CASSFTGTSQETQYF; DNA: TGTGCCAGCAGCTTTACCGGGACCTCTCAAGAGACCCAGTACTTC; size: NA; V: TRBV7-2; D: NA; J: TRBJ2-5
CDR3: CASSSNPDSPSYNEQYF; DNA: TGTGCCAGCAGCTCAAACCCCGACAGTCCCTCCTACAATGAGCAGTACTTC; size: NA; V: TRBV7-2; D: NA; J: TRBJ2-7
CDR3: CASSPEDYLAYNEQFF; DNA: TGTGCCAGCAGCCCCGAGGACTACCTAGCCTACAATGAGCAGTTCTTC; size: NA; V: TRBV7-9; D: NA; J: TRBJ2-1
CDR3: CASVAGPTQETQYF; DNA: TGTGCCAGCGTAGCGGGCCCTACCCAAGAGACCCAGTACTTC; size: NA; V: TRBV6-1; D: TRBD2; J: TRBJ2-5
CDR3: CASSNAGGADYGYTF; DNA: TGTGCCAGCAGTAATGCAGGGGGCGCTGACTATGGCTACACCTTC; size: NA; V: TRBV7-6; D: TRBD1; J: TRBJ1-2
CDR3: CASSGGQGNSPLHF; DNA: TGTGCCAGCAGTGGGGGACAGGGGAATTCACCCCTCCACTTT; size: NA; V: TRBV6-5; D: TRBD1; J: TRBJ1-6
CDR3: CASSFQGSYEQYF; DNA: TGTGCCAGCAGCTTCCAGGGCTCCTACGAGCAGTATTTT; size: NA; V: TRBV7-9; D: NA; J: TRBJ2-3
CDR3: CASSFTGGGTEAFF; DNA: TGTGCCAGCAGCTTTACAGGGGGTGGAACTGAAGCTTTCTTT; size: NA; V: TRBV7-8; D: TRBD1; J: TRBJ1-1
CDR3: CASSYFQREPAQKEQYF; DNA: TGTGCCAGCAGTTACTTCCAGCGGGAGCCCGCGCAGAAAGAGCAGTATTTT; size: NA; V: TRBV6-6; D: TRBD2; J: TRBJ2-3
CDR3: CASSWDSLERLLYNEQFF; DNA: TGTGCCAGCAGTTGGGACAGCCTTGAGCGGCTGCTGTACAATGAGCAGTTCTTC; size: few; V: TRBV7-9; D: TRBD1; J: TRBJ2-1
CDR3: CASSLGGYYNEQFF; DNA: TGTGCCAGCAGCTTAGGGGGGTACTACAATGAGCAGTTCTTC; size: NA; V: TRBV7-3; D: NA; J: TRBJ2-1
CDR3: CASSINSNTEAFF; DNA: TGTGCCAGTAGTATAAACAGTAACACTGAAGCTTTCTTT; size: NA; V: TRBV19; D: NA; J: TRBJ1-1
CDR3: CASSQINGLTYEQYF; DNA: TGTGCCAGCAGTCAGATTAACGGACTGACCTACGAGCAGTACTTC; size: NA; V: TRBV6-1; D: NA; J: TRBJ2-7
CDR3: CASSLGKGTNNEQFF; DNA: TGTGCCAGCAGCTTAGGAAAGGGGACTAACAATGAGCAGTTCTTC; size: NA; V: TRBV7-9; D: TRBD2; J: TRBJ2-1
CDR3: CASRATGTANQPQHF; DNA: TGTGCCAGTAGGGCGACAGGGACGGCAAATCAGCCCCAGCATTTT; size: NA; V: TRBV19; D: TRBD1; J: TRBJ1-5
CDR3: CASSLGPRLEYGYNEQFF; DNA: TGTGCCAGCAGCTTAGGCCCTCGACTAGAATATGGCTACAATGAGCAGTTCTTC; size: NA; V: TRBV11-2; D: NA; J: TRBJ2-1
CDR3: CASRPFGLAGSLSYEQYF; DNA: TGTGCCAGTAGACCTTTTGGGCTAGCGGGGTCTTTATCCTACGAGCAGTACTTC; size: many; V: TRBV11-2; D: TRBD2; J: TRBJ2-7
CDR3: CATSDQTGSYNEQFF; DNA: TGTGCCACCAGTGACCAGACAGGCTCCTACAATGAGCAGTTCTTC; size: NA; V: TRBV24-1; D: NA; J: TRBJ2-1
CDR3: CASSAYRGGWQETQYF; DNA: TGTGCCAGCAGCGCGTACAGGGGCGGGTGGCAAGAGACCCAGTACTTC; size: NA; V: TRBV7-2; D: TRBD1; J: TRBJ2-5
CDR3: CASSRGFMDEQFF; DNA: TGTGCCAGCAGCCGCGGGTTTATGGATGAGCAGTTCTTC; size: NA; V: TRBV7-2; D: NA; J: TRBJ2-1
CDR3: CASSLAAQYGQETQYF; DNA: TGTGCCAGCAGCTTAGCTGCCCAATACGGCCAAGAGACCCAGTACTTC; size: once; V: TRBV7-2; D: NA; J: TRBJ2-5